The 2 T cell receptor beta chains presented below share a single source sample, sequenced in a study of cytomegalovirus exposure and HLA in healthy donors. PCR involved 60 Vbeta and 13 Jbeta primers. The repertoire was sequenced with immunoSEQ multiplex PCR; TCRdb's copy has only in-frame clones and lacks some. The repertoire holds 200,000 or so clones, with approximately 79% as singletons. The specimen was PBMCs. The receptor source for this set is a man between 18 and 29 years old in good health and CMV-seronegative.

V and J are TRBV7-9 and TRBJ2-7, with 7 nucleotides matching TRBD1. With V trimmed by 4 bases and J by 4 bases, 13 bases remained unmatched. In germline, CDR1 is SEHNR, CDR2 FQNEAQ (reference sequence). This CDR3 comprises 16 residues. The DNA for the CDR3 is TGTGCCAGCAGCTCGACGACCGGGACAGTTTTTTACGAGCAGTACTTC. Protein sequence: CASSSTTGTVFYEQYF.

The V gene is TRBV18, the J gene TRBJ2-1; 7 bases are shared with TRBD2. This CDR3 is built from 15 residues. Trimming removed 3 bases from V and 7 bases from J; junction bases left unmatched: 9. Germline-derived CDR1 and CDR2 are KGHSH and LQKENI. CDR3 sequence: CASSPKLAMGNEQFF. CDR3 DNA sequence: TGTGCCAGCTCACCGAAACTAGCGATGGGGAATGAGCAGTTCTTC.